This section outlines one T cell receptor beta chain sequence together with its context. The data are from a study of blood T cell repertoires in COVID-19. Overall study context: Material from acute and convalescent COVID-19 was sourced from the United States, Italy and Spain. The analysed material was cDNA or gDNA that came from T cells, B-cell-depleted T cells, or PBMCs.

Germline loops: CDR1 SGHKS, CDR2 YYEKEE (reference sequence). V lost 0 bases, J lost 6 bases, and 14 bases lay in between. This CDR3 spans 15 amino acids. Original methodology: How many nucleated cells were present was estimated from reference gene primer amplification. Measured with immunoSEQ multiplex PCR; TCRdb has only the in-frame clones, and not every one. V and J calls and clone size are those listed in that table; D and trimming were worked out from the DNA. The sample lists roughly 41,000 clones; over 80% were seen once. The sequenced sample was peripheral blood. This chain uses TRBV5-5 with TRBJ2-3; D not certain. This sequence was found in a human donor in a cohort sampled during active COVID-19. The CDR3 region is CASSLEFLLRDTQYF. CDR3 sequence (DNA): TGTGCCAGCAGCTTGGAATTCCTCCTCCGGGATACGCAGTATTTT.